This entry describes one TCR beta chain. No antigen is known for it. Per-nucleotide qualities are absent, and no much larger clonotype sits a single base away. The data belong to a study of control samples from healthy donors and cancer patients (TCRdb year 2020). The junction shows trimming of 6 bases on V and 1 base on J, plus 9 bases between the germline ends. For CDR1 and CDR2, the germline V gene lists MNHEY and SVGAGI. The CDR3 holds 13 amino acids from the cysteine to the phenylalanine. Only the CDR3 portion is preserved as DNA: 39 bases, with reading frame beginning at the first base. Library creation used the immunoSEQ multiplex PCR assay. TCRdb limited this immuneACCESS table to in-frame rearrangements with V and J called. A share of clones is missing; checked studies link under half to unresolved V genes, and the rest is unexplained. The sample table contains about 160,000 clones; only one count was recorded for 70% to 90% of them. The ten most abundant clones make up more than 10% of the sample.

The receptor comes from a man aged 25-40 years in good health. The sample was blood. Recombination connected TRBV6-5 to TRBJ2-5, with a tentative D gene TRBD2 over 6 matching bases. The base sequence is TGTGCCAGCAGAGGGACTCCCCAAGAGACCCAGTACTTC. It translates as CASRGTPQETQYF.